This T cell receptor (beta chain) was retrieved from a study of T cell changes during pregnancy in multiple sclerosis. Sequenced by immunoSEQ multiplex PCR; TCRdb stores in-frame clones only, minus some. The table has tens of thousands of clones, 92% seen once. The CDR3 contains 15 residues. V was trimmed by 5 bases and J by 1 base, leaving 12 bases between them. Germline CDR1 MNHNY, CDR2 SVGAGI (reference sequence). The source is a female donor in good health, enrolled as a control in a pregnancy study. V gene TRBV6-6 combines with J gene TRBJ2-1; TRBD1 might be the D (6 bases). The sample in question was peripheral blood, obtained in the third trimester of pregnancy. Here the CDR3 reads CASSDRGQSYNEQFF. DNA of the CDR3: TGTGCCAGCAGTGACCGCGGACAGTCCTACAATGAGCAGTTCTTC.